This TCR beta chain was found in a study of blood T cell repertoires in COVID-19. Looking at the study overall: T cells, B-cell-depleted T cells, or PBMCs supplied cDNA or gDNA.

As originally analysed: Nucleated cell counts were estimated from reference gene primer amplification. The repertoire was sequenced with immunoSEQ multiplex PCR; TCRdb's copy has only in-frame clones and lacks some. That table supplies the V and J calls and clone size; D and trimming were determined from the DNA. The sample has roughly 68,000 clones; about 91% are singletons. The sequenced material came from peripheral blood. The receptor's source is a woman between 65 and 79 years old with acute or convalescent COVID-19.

The CDR3 DNA follows: TGTGCCGGAGGAAACCGGGAGGGAAGCACAGATACGCAGTATTTT. This gives the protein CAGGNREGSTDTQYF. The chain joins TRBV6-5 to TRBJ2-3; the match to TRBD2 covers 8 bases. The CDR3 length is 15 residues. Germline assignment: CDR1 MNHEY and CDR2 SVGAGI. V was pared by 11 bases and J by 0 bases, with 10 bases of the junction left unmatched.